This TCR beta chain is from a study of OX40 agonist ivuxolimab in advanced cancers. This CDR3 contains 11 residues. Germline V lookup: CDR1 GTSNPN, CDR2 SVGIG (reference sequence). V dropped 2 bases and J dropped 10; count of bases not matched to a gene: 2. This table comes from immunoSEQ multiplex PCR, and its TCRdb copy is limited to in-frame clones, with some not included. The data contain 25,000 to 35,000 clones, about four fifths of them singletons. This chain connects TRBV30 to TRBJ2-1; 7 nucleotides align to TRBD2. The clonotype comes from an adult with an advanced solid tumor such as melanoma, head and neck, liver or kidney cancer. The material was CD4+ or CD8+ T cells sorted from blood, obtained in a trial of the OX40 agonist ivuxolimab. CDR3 sequence: CAWSPGGEQFF. The CDR3 bases are TGTGCCTGGAGTCCGGGAGGAGAGCAGTTCTTC.